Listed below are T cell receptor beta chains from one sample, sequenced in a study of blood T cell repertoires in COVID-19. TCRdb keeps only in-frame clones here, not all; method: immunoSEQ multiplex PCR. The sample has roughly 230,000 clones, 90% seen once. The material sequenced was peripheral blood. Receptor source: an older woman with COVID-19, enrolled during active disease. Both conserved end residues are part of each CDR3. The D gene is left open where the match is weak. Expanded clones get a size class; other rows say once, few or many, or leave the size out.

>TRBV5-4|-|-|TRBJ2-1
TGTGCCAGCAGCTTGGGGGGCAGTATCGGATATGAGCAGTTCTTC
CASSLGGSIGYEQFF
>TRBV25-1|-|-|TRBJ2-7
TGTGCCAGCAGACAGGGTACCTACGAGCAGTACTTC
CASRQGTYEQYF
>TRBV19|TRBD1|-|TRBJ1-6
TGTGCCAGTAGCCCCGGGACAGATAATTCACCCCTCCACTTT
CASSPGTDNSPLHF
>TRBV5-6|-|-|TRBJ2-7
TGTGCCAGCAGCGGTGAGGGAACCTACGAGCAGTACTTC
CASSGEGTYEQYF
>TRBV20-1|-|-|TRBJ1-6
TGCAGTGCTAGTCCCTCAACAGGGTTTGTTTCACCCCTCCACTTT
CSASPSTGFVSPLHF
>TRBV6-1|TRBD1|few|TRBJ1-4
TGTGCCAGCAGTGCCGGGACAGGGGCAACTAATGAAAAACTGTTTTTT
CASSAGTGATNEKLFF
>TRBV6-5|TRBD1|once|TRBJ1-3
TGTGCCAGCAGTCGACAGGGGCAATCTGGAAACACCATATATTTT
CASSRQGQSGNTIYF
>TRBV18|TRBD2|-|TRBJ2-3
TGTGCCAGCTCACCTCGGGAGGGGATGGATACGCAGTATTTT
CASSPREGMDTQYF
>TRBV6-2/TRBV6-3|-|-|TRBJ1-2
TGTGCCAGCAGTTACACGGGGGGCTATGGCTACACCTTC
CASSYTGGYGYTF
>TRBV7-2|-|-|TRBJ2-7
TGTGCCAGCAGCTACTTCGGCGGGTACGAGCAGTACTTC
CASSYFGGYEQYF
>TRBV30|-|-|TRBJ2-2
TGTGCCTGGAGTCGACTAGTTAGCACCGGGGAGCTGTTTTTT
CAWSRLVSTGELFF
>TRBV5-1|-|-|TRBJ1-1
TGCGCCACCTCCTACGGGGTTGGGACTGAAGCTTTCTTT
CATSYGVGTEAFF
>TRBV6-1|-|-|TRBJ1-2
TGTGCCAGCAGTGAAGCTCAGGGGATTGGCTACACCTTC
CASSEAQGIGYTF
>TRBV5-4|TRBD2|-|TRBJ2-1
TGTGCCACCCTTTCTAGCGGTGCCTACAATGAGCAGTTCTTC
CATLSSGAYNEQFF
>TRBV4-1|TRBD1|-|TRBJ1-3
TGCGCCAGCAGCCAAGTTCTGAGACAGGGTCCTGGAAACACCATATATTTT
CASSQVLRQGPGNTIYF
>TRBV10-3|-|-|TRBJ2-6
TGTGCCATCAGTGACCCAAGGAGGGATGGGGCCAACGTCCTGACTTTC
CAISDPRRDGANVLTF
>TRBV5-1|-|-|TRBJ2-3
TGCGCCAGCAGCTTGGAATCACAAGATACGCAGTATTTT
CASSLESQDTQYF
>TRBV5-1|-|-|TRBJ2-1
TGCGCCAGCAGCCCTCCCCGCAGCTCCTACAATGAGCAGTTCTTC
CASSPPRSSYNEQFF
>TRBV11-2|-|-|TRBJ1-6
TGTGCCAGCAGCTTAGTGGCCGGAGGGGATTCACCCCTCCACTTT
CASSLVAGGDSPLHF
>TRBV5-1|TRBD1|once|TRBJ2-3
TGCGCCAGCAGCTCACAGGGGAGCACAGATACGCAGTATTTT
CASSSQGSTDTQYF
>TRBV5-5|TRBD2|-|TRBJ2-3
TGTGCCACCGTTCCCGGGACTAAACACACAGATACGCAGTATTTT
CATVPGTKHTDTQYF
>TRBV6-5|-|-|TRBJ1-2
TGTGCCAGCAGTTATCTGGGAGACTATGGCTACACCTTC
CASSYLGDYGYTF
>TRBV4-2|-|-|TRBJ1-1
TGTGCCAGCAGCCAAGACACGCGGAACACTGAAGCTTTCTTT
CASSQDTRNTEAFF
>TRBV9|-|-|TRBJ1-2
TGTGCCAGCAGCGTAGGGCAGGGGCTCTATGGCTACACCTTC
CASSVGQGLYGYTF
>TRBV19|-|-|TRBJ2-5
TGTGCCAGTAGTATAAGTTCGAGCGAGAAAGAGACCCAGTACTTC
CASSISSSEKETQYF
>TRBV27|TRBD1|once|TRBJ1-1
TGTGCCAGCACGGGACAGGGGGTGGGGAACACTGAAGCTTTCTTT
CASTGQGVGNTEAFF
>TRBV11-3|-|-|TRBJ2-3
TGTGCCAGCAGCTTAGCAGGGAAGAGTAGGCAGTATTTT
CASSLAGKSRQYF
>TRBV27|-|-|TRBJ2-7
TGTGCCAGCAGTCGGCAAACACCCGGGGGCACTAGCGACTACGAGCAGTACTTC
CASSRQTPGGTSDYEQYF